The 28 T cell receptor beta chains in this list originate from one sample, sequenced in a study of cytomegalovirus exposure and HLA in healthy donors. Amplification used 60 Vbeta primers and 13 Jbeta primers. Produced via immunoSEQ multiplex PCR; TCRdb's table is partial and in-frame only. Altogether a few hundred thousand clones are present, approximately 81% being singletons, with the ten largest covering about 3%. Material for sequencing was PBMCs. The receptors come from a man under 40 in good health and CMV-seronegative.

V usage is TRBV11-2 and J usage is TRBJ2-1; the D gene is possibly TRBD1 (7 bases). V was cut by 5 bases and J by 14 bases, with 28 bases left in between. CDR3 length: 16 amino acids. Germline V gives CDR1 SGHAT, CDR2 FQNNGV. CDR3 coding DNA: TGTGCCAGCAGCCCAGGGGGGAATAGTATCGATGCAAGTGAGTTCTTC. Its protein is CASSPGGNSIDASEFF.

The V and J genes are TRBV11-2 and TRBJ1-2; perhaps TRBD1 as D (6 bases). CDR3 length: 19 amino acids. Trimming shortened V by 0 bases and J by 3 bases, and 23 bases separated the two germline ends. Germline assignment: CDR1 SGHAT and CDR2 FQNNGV. The CDR3 DNA sequence: TGTGCCAGCAGCTTAGATCCATGGACAGCGGACGTTAGTTACTATGGCTACACCTTC. Translated, it gives CASSLDPWTADVSYYGYTF.

This chain joins TRBV5-8 and TRBJ2-1; tentatively, D is TRBD1 (6 bases). The CDR3 is 13 amino acids. Germline V lookup: CDR1 SGHTS, CDR2 YDEGEE. V lost 2 bases, J lost 9 bases, and 12 bases lay in between. CDR3 protein: CASSFYRAGEQFF. In DNA form, the CDR3 reads TGTGCCAGCAGCTTCTACAGGGCTGGTGAGCAGTTCTTC.

The V gene is TRBV5-4, the J gene TRBJ2-1; 15 positions match TRBD2. CDR3 size: 15 residues. Germline CDR1 reads SGHNT; CDR2 reads YYREEE (reference sequence). V lost 4 bases and J lost 7; bases outside the gene matches: 3. Here the CDR3 DNA reads TGTGCCAGCAGCGGGGGACTAGCGGGGGGAAATGAGCAGTTCTTC. Protein: CASSGGLAGGNEQFF.

This rearrangement joins TRBV2 to TRBJ1-1; D possibly corresponds to TRBD1 (5 bases). This CDR3 has 13 amino acids. Germline V gene sequence: CDR1 SNHLY, CDR2 FYNNEI. V lost 1 base, J lost 11 bases, and 14 bases lay in between. Written as DNA, the CDR3 is TGTGCCAGCAGTGAAGTGGGGGGGTATGAGGCTTTCTTT. This sequence encodes CASSEVGGYEAFF.

This clone appeared a single time. The chain has TRBV7-2 and TRBJ2-2; TRBD2 matches at 10 bases. J lost 0 bases, V lost 3 bases, and 4 bases had no gene match. This CDR3 has 17 residues. Germline-derived CDR1 and CDR2 are SGHTA and FQGNSA. CDR3 sequence: CASSFLAGASNTGELFF. CDR3 coding DNA: TGTGCCAGCAGCTTTCTAGCGGGGGCCTCGAACACCGGGGAGCTGTTTTTT.

Regarding this clone: A junction end diverges from the germline sequence, so it may reflect a read error. The chain has TRBV6-1 and TRBJ1-3; the match to TRBD1 covers 9 bases. CDR1 is MNHNS, CDR2 SASEGT, per germline. The CDR3 consists of 17 residues. The CDR3 DNA reads as TGTGTCAGCAGTGCATCGTCCGGGACAGGGATTGGAAACACCATATATTTT. Translating it yields CVSSASSGTGIGNTIYF.

The V call is TRBV11-1, the J call TRBJ1-2; D ambiguous. This CDR3 comprises 13 residues. Trimming removed 1 base from V and 2 bases from J, with 5 bases in between. The germline V gene has CDR1 SGHAT and CDR2 FQDESV (reference sequence). CDR3 loop: CASSLGENYGYTF. Written as DNA, the CDR3 is TGTGCCAGCAGCTTAGGGGAGAACTATGGCTACACCTTC.

This sequence joins TRBV6-1 and TRBJ2-7, with TRBD1 as a possible D gene (6 bases). The V end was cut by 4 bases, the J end by 3 bases, with 10 bases between. The length of the CDR3 is 13 residues. Germline V gene data show CDR1 as MNHNS and CDR2 as SASEGT. CDR3 bases: TGTGCCAGCAGTGGGCAGGGGTTCTACGAGCAGTACTTC. Its translation: CASSGQGFYEQYF.

The gene calls are TRBV19 and TRBJ2-6; D perhaps matches TRBD1 (6 bases). V was cut by 7 bases and J by 1 base, with 14 bases left in between. Germline V gene lookup returns CDR1 LNHDA and CDR2 SQIVND (reference sequence). The CDR3 is made up of 16 amino acids. CDR3 sequence: CASMAGEYSGANVLTF. The CDR3 DNA reads as TGTGCCAGTATGGCAGGGGAATATTCTGGGGCCAACGTCCTGACTTTC.

The chain has TRBV28 and TRBJ2-3; possible D gene TRBD2, 7 bases. CDR3 size: 15 residues. Trimming took 8 bases from V and 3 from J, leaving 18 bases between them. Germline lookup yields CDR1 MDHEN and CDR2 SYDVKM. Here the CDR3 DNA reads TGTGCCAGCGGACAGCCGGGGGGCGGAACAGATACGCAGTATTTT. Translated: CASGQPGGGTDTQYF.

The V call is TRBV2, the J call TRBJ1-2; 9 nucleotides agree with TRBD1. The CDR3 spans 14 residues. With 6 bases clipped from V and 6 bases from J, the junction kept 8 bases outside the gene matches. Germline CDR1 and CDR2: SNHLY and FYNNEI. Written as DNA, the CDR3 is TGTGCCAGCAGGACTGAAACAGGGGGCCATGGCTACACCTTC. Translating it yields CASRTETGGHGYTF.

This clone was seen more than once but under ten times. The V gene is TRBV5-1, the J gene TRBJ2-4; the D gene is possibly TRBD1 (6 bases). This CDR3 spans 12 amino acids. The germline V and J ends were trimmed by 7 bases and 7 bases, with 12 bases remaining between them. Germline-derived CDR1 and CDR2 are SGHRS and YFSETQ. The CDR3 loop reads CASSHGQNIQYF. The CDR3 DNA sequence: TGCGCCAGCTCCCATGGACAGAACATTCAGTACTTC.

The chain has TRBV5-1 and TRBJ2-3; D may be TRBD1 (6 bases). The CDR3 length is 15 residues. CDR1 is SGHRS, CDR2 YFSETQ, per germline. Trimming shortened V by 0 bases and J by 2 bases, and 10 bases separated the two germline ends. CDR3 in amino acids: CASSLGGGDTDTQYF. The CDR3 DNA sequence: TGCGCCAGCAGCTTGGGAGGGGGAGACACAGATACGCAGTATTTT.

The V call is TRBV28, the J call TRBJ2-3, with 7 bases identical to TRBD2. Germline trimming cut 3 bases from V and 2 bases from J; bases unmatched to any gene: 5. The CDR3 runs 15 residues. The germline V gene has CDR1 MDHEN and CDR2 SYDVKM. The CDR3: CASSFIGTNTDTQYF. The CDR3 DNA reads TGTGCCAGCAGTTTCATAGGGACTAACACAGATACGCAGTATTTT. Using reference TRBV28 and TRBJ2-3 for the parts outside the CDR3, the full variable domain is DVKVTQSSRYLVKRTGEKVFLECVQDMDHENMFWYRQDPGLGLRLIYFSYDVKMKEKGDIPEGYSVSREKKERFSLILESASTNQTSMYLCASSFIGTNTDTQYFGPGTRLTVL.

This chain connects TRBV11-2 to TRBJ1-1; TRBD1 might be the D (6 bases). The germline V gene has CDR1 SGHAT and CDR2 FQNNGV. Trimming stripped 5 bases from V and 5 bases from J, with 24 bases between. The CDR3 has 17 residues. The DNA of the CDR3 is TGTGCCAGCAGCCCAAATCAGGCTGGGGGCGTAGGAACTGAAGCTTTCTTT. This codes for CASSPNQAGGVGTEAFF.

The chain joins TRBV19 to TRBJ1-4, with TRBD1 matching over 9 bases. This CDR3 has 14 amino acids. V trimming: 8 bases; J trimming: 6 bases; junction bases outside the gene matches: 7. Germline V lookup: CDR1 LNHDA, CDR2 SQIVND (reference sequence). The CDR3 DNA follows: TGTGCCAGTCAGAACAGGGGGCGTGATGAAAAACTGTTTTTT. Its translation: CASQNRGRDEKLFF.

This chain connects TRBV9 to TRBJ1-6, with 8 positions matching TRBD1. The CDR3 runs to 15 residues. J lost 6 bases, V lost 4 bases, and 6 bases had no gene match. Germline loops: CDR1 SGDLS, CDR2 YYNGEE. The CDR3: CASSKGQAPNSPLHF. CDR3 nucleotides: TGTGCCAGCAGCAAGGGACAGGCCCCTAATTCACCCCTCCACTTT.

This rearrangement joins TRBV18 to TRBJ1-1; D remains ambiguous. V was pared by 3 bases and J by 4 bases, with 6 bases between. CDR3 length: 12 residues. Germline loops: CDR1 KGHSH, CDR2 LQKENI. In DNA, the CDR3 is TGTGCCAGCTCACCTACTCTCACTGAAGCTTTCTTT. Its translation is CASSPTLTEAFF. Supplemented by reference TRBV18 and TRBJ1-1, the full variable domain reads NAGVMQNPRHLVRRRGQEARLRCSPMKGHSHVYWYRQLPEEGLKFMVYLQKENIIDESGMPKERFSAEFPKEGPSILRIQQVVRGDSAAYFCASSPTLTEAFFGQGTRLTVV.

The chain is built from TRBV28 and TRBJ2-3, with 7 bases matching TRBD1. V gave up 6 bases and J gave up 6 bases; unmatched junction bases: 6. The CDR3 has 13 residues. Germline loops: CDR1 MDHEN, CDR2 SYDVKM. CDR3 bases: TGTGCCAGCAGCCAGGGGGTTCAGGATACGCAGTATTTT. As protein: CASSQGVQDTQYF.

The chain uses TRBV6-1 and TRBJ2-7; D gene unclear. The ends were cut back, 1 base at V and 8 bases at J, with 12 bases in the middle. This CDR3 comprises 13 residues. The germline V gene has CDR1 MNHNS and CDR2 SASEGT. CDR3 region: CASSEGGRYQQYF. The CDR3 DNA follows: TGTGCCAGCAGTGAAGGAGGCAGATATCAGCAGTACTTC.

V and J are TRBV29-1 and TRBJ2-1, with TRBD2 as a possible D gene (6 bases). Germline V lookup: CDR1 SQVTM, CDR2 ANQGSEA. There are 10 residues in the CDR3. Trimming took 4 bases from V and 15 from J, leaving 13 bases between them. In nucleotides, the CDR3 is TGCAGCGTTGGGGGACTCCCCCTGTTCTTC. This sequence encodes CSVGGLPLFF.

The chain employs TRBV2 and TRBJ2-5; 7 nucleotides agree with TRBD2. The J call could be wrong; TRBJ2-7 is a better fit for the DNA end. The CDR3 covers 15 residues. Germline V gene data show CDR1 as SNHLY and CDR2 as FYNNEI. The CDR3 DNA sequence: TGTGCCAGCAGTGAATCCGGGGGGTCCTCCTACGAGCAGTACTTC. This encodes CASSESGGSSYEQYF.

This chain uses TRBV7-3 with TRBJ2-2; TRBD2 agrees at 9 bases. The CDR3 extends over 16 amino acids. The V gene's germline CDR1 is SGHTA and CDR2 FQGTGA. V lost 5 bases and J lost 6; bases outside the gene matches: 10. The CDR3 region is CASSATGTSLPGELFF. The CDR3 bases are TGTGCCAGCAGCGCGACCGGGACTAGCTTACCCGGGGAGCTGTTTTTT.

The chain recombines TRBV5-6 with TRBJ1-5; D is unclear. Trimming left V 0 bases short and J 3 bases short, with 4 bases between. The germline CDR1 and CDR2 sequences are SGHDT and YYEEEE. The CDR3 has 13 amino acids. This CDR3 reads CASSLGDNQPQHF. The DNA of the CDR3 is TGTGCCAGCAGCTTGGGAGACAATCAGCCCCAGCATTTT.

CDR3 in amino acids: CASSSRDLDADTQYF. CDR3 sequence (DNA): TGTGCCAGCAGCTCTCGGGACTTGGACGCAGATACGCAGTATTTT. The chain employs TRBV9 and TRBJ2-3; weak D call: TRBD2 (6 bases). V lost 4 bases, J lost 4 bases, and 16 bases lay in between. Germline V lookup: CDR1 SGDLS, CDR2 YYNGEE. The CDR3 loop spans 15 amino acids.

This chain uses TRBV10-3 with TRBJ2-7; D perhaps matches TRBD1 (6 bases). This CDR3 spans 14 amino acids. Trimming took 2 bases from V and 2 from J, leaving 10 bases between them. Germline CDR1 ENHRY, CDR2 SYGVKD. CDR3 nucleotide sequence: TGTGCCATCAGTGAGGGGGACACGACCTACGAGCAGTACTTC. Amino acid sequence: CAISEGDTTYEQYF.

The V and J genes are TRBV2 and TRBJ1-1; TRBD1 might be the D (5 bases). Germline loops: CDR1 SNHLY, CDR2 FYNNEI. The V end lost 6 bases, the J end lost 3 bases, and 11 bases lay between the germline ends. The CDR3 has 13 amino acids. The CDR3 DNA reads as TGTGCCAGCAGCACCAGGGTTGACACTGAAGCTTTCTTT. Protein sequence: CASSTRVDTEAFF.